This TCR beta chain is drawn from a study of cytotoxic CD8 clonotypes in ibrutinib-treated CLL. Cryopreserved PBMCs were the source of 2 to 2.5 micrograms of genomic DNA, which went to TCR beta libraries. Germline values: CDR1 SGHVS, CDR2 FQNEAQ. Trimming took 5 bases from V and 3 from J, leaving 13 bases between them. The CDR3 has 14 amino acids. The protocol was immunoSEQ multiplex PCR, while the TCRdb copy is restricted to in-frame clones and leaves out a portion. The sample has hundreds of thousands of clones; 67% are singletons. The sample consisted of PBMCs, taken after 36 months of ibrutinib treatment. The clonotype was recovered from a human donor with chronic lymphocytic leukemia. The chain joins TRBV7-8 to TRBJ1-2; tentatively, D is TRBD1 (5 bases). CDR3 loop: CASSADWDYYGYTF. CDR3 bases: TGTGCCAGCAGCGCAGATTGGGACTACTATGGCTACACCTTC.